Shown below are 25 T cell receptor beta chains from a single sample sequenced in a study of blood T cells in healthy people across ages. A sample-barcoded 5' primer and a J-beta primer mix were used in a second PCR of about 7 to 12 cycles. TCRdb itself ran the 5' RACE reads through MiXCR, one entry per CDR3 protein. This sample carries 750,000 to 950,000 distinct CDR3 sequences, 25% to 30% of them seen once, and the ten largest clones take more than 8.5%. These data also featured in a second study, about T cells of mothers and their children.

Sequenced: blood. These receptors were obtained from a woman in her thirties or forties in good health.

The chain joins TRBV27 to TRBJ2-7, with D possibly being TRBD1 or TRBD2 (5 bases each). V was shortened by 6 bases and J by 3 bases, with 12 bases between the two germline ends. This CDR3 has 13 residues. Per the germline V gene, CDR1 is MNHEY and CDR2 is SMNVEV (reference sequence). CDR3 loop: CASRGTAHYEQYF. The CDR3 nucleotides are TGTGCCAGCAGGGGGACGGCGCACTACGAGCAGTACTTC.

This clonotype occurred a few times. This chain links TRBV5-1 with TRBJ1-6; no definite D call. The CDR3 has 15 amino acids. The germline V and J ends were trimmed by 1 base and 8 bases, with 13 bases remaining between them. CDR1 is SGHRS and CDR2 is YFSETQ in the germline V gene. CDR3 sequence: CASSLSALNDSPLHF. CDR3 DNA: TGCGCCAGCAGCTTGAGCGCCCTAAACGATTCACCCCTCCACTTT.

This rearrangement joins TRBV20-1 to TRBJ1-5; no reliable D call. Germline V lookup: CDR1 DFQATT, CDR2 SNEGSKA (reference sequence). The CDR3 is 13 residues long. Trimming left V 3 bases short and J 1 base short, with 7 bases between. The CDR3 bases are TGCAGTGCTAGGGGCCTGAGCAATCAGCCCCAGCATTTT. Translation gives CSARGLSNQPQHF.

The chain combines TRBV12-3 or TRBV12-4 with TRBJ2-1, with 13 bases fitting TRBD2. J gave up 7 bases and V 0 bases, and 9 bases lay outside the gene matches. This CDR3 spans 18 amino acids. This chain's CDR3 is CASSLAAGLAGDRNEQFF. The DNA for the CDR3 is TGTGCCAGCAGTTTAGCCGCCGGACTAGCGGGGGACAGGAATGAGCAGTTCTTC.

Remarks on this clonotype: A much larger clone differs by one base, so this may be a read error. The J gene is TRBJ2-1, the V gene TRBV7-6; the D gene is possibly TRBD2 (5 bases). Germline CDR1 reads SGHVS; CDR2 reads FNYEAQ. Trimming left V 5 bases short and J 12 bases short, with 11 bases between. The CDR3 length is 11 residues. The CDR3 nucleotides read TGTGCCAGCAGCCCGGGGATAGCGCAGTTCTTC. It codes for CASSPGIAQFF.

The J gene is TRBJ2-7, the V gene TRBV20-1, with 7 nucleotides matching TRBD2. V lost 2 bases and J lost 5; bases outside the gene matches: 6. The CDR3 is 13 residues long. Germline CDR1 DFQATT, CDR2 SNEGSKA (reference sequence). The CDR3 sequence is CSARQGGAHEQYF. The CDR3 DNA follows: TGCAGTGCTAGACAGGGAGGGGCCCACGAGCAGTACTTC.

Here the CDR3 DNA reads TGTGCCAGCAGCCAAAACGAGGGACAGTTCTCTGGAAACACCATATATTTT. It translates to CASSQNEGQFSGNTIYF. This chain uses TRBV6-1 with TRBJ1-3, with 7 bases identical to TRBD1. The CDR3 sequence is 17 residues long. V gave up 6 bases and J gave up 0 bases; unmatched junction bases: 11. Germline lookup yields CDR1 MNHNS and CDR2 SASEGT.

Details on this clonotype: A much larger clone sits a single nucleotide away, making a read error possible. This chain connects TRBV4-1 to TRBJ1-6; D is undetermined. CDR1 and CDR2 from the germline V gene are MGHRA and YSYEKL. This CDR3 has 15 amino acids. The CDR3 DNA is TGCGCCAGCAGCCAAGTACTGTTGGAGGATTCACCCCCCCACTTT. Translated: CASSQVLLEDSPPHF.

As for this clonotype: A much larger clone is a single base away; this may be a read error. This chain joins TRBV18 and TRBJ2-5; 8 bases agree with TRBD1. CDR1 and CDR2 from the germline V gene are KGHSH and LQKENI. CDR3 length: 16 amino acids. CDR3 region: CASSPPGQASGETRYF. The CDR3 DNA sequence: TGTGCCAGCTCACCCCCGGGACAGGCCTCAGGAGAGACCCGGTACTTC. The whole variable domain, remainder taken from reference TRBV18 and TRBJ2-5, is NAGVMQNPRHLVRRRGQEARLRCSPMKGHSHVYWYRQLPEEGLKFMVYLQKENIIDESGMPKERFSAEFPKEGPSILRIQQVVRGDSAAYFCASSPPGQASGETRYFGPGTRLLVL.

This clonotype turned up a few times. The V gene is TRBV28, the J gene TRBJ1-5; 12 bases align to TRBD1. Germline V gene data show CDR1 as MDHEN and CDR2 as SYDVKM. CDR3 length equals 17 residues. V was pared by 6 bases and J by 3 bases, with 9 bases of the junction left unmatched. The CDR3 is CASRTAGTGGTNQPQHF. DNA of the CDR3: TGTGCCAGCAGAACGGCCGGGACAGGGGGCACCAATCAGCCCCAGCATTTT.

The table lists this clonotype with a few counts. A single base separates this from a much larger clone, so it may be a read error. The V call is TRBV4-1, the J call TRBJ2-5; 7 positions agree with TRBD1. V dropped 4 bases and J dropped 11; count of bases not matched to a gene: 13. CDR3 length: 14 residues. The germline CDR1 and CDR2 sequences are MGHRA and YSYEKL. CDR3 loop: CASSPQQGYYGQYF. CDR3 DNA: TGCGCCAGCAGCCCACAACAGGGGTACTACGGGCAGTACTTC.

This clonotype was seen more than once but under ten times. The V gene is TRBV15, the J gene TRBJ1-5; weak D call: TRBD1 (5 bases). This CDR3 comprises 15 residues. Germline CDR1 is LNHNV and CDR2 is YYDKDF (reference sequence). Trimming removed 4 bases from V and 7 bases from J, with 17 bases in between. CDR3 protein: CATSTRGGTQQPQHF. The CDR3 nucleotides are TGTGCCACCAGCACTCGAGGAGGGACCCAACAGCCCCAGCATTTT.

The chain has TRBV5-1 and TRBJ1-1; D gene uncertain. Trimming shortened V by 7 bases and J by 1 base, and 14 bases separated the two germline ends. CDR1 is SGHRS and CDR2 is YFSETQ in the germline V gene. This CDR3 comprises 14 residues. This chain's CDR3 is CASRSSLGNTEAFF. Written as DNA, the CDR3 is TGCGCCAGCCGGTCATCCCTTGGGAACACTGAAGCTTTCTTT.

This clonotype was found a few times. This chain uses TRBV5-6 with TRBJ2-1, with 15 bases lining up with TRBD2. The CDR3 length is 17 residues. Germline CDR1 SGHDT, CDR2 YYEEEE. V lost 0 bases to trimming and J lost 7 bases; unmatched junction nucleotides: 5. The DNA for the CDR3 is TGTGCCAGCAGCTTGGCGAGGACTAGCGGGGGGGCAAATGAGCAGTTCTTC. Residues: CASSLARTSGGANEQFF.

This clonotype was observed many times. The chain uses TRBV10-3 and TRBJ2-1, with 11 bases matching TRBD2. The junction had 9 bases not matched to a gene; V was cut back by 6 bases and J by 8 bases. The CDR3 totals 15 residues. The germline CDR1 and CDR2 sequences are ENHRY and SYGVKD. The CDR3 protein is CAISRLAGSGDEQFF. The CDR3 coding sequence is TGTGCCATCAGCAGACTAGCGGGGTCCGGGGATGAGCAGTTCTTC.

The gene calls are TRBV7-2 and TRBJ1-2, with 9 bases that match TRBD1. Germline CDR1 reads SGHTA; CDR2 reads FQGNSA. V trimming: 3 bases; J trimming: 5 bases; junction bases outside the gene matches: 4. This CDR3 spans 14 amino acids. The CDR3, as DNA: TGTACCAGCAGCTTCGGGACAGGGAAGTATGGCTACACCTTC. It translates to CTSSFGTGKYGYTF.

The chain couples TRBV9 to TRBJ2-2; D is perhaps TRBD1 (6 bases). The germline V and J ends were trimmed by 1 base and 0 bases, with 10 bases remaining between them. Germline V gene sequence: CDR1 SGDLS, CDR2 YYNGEE. The length of the CDR3 is 16 residues. In DNA, the CDR3 is TGTGCCAGCAGCGTACAGGGGAACCCGAACACCGGGGAGCTGTTTTTT. It codes for CASSVQGNPNTGELFF.

This clonotype was seen more than once but under ten times. The CDR3 spells CASSPRGRGTDTQYF. The CDR3 bases are TGTGCCAGCAGCCCTCGGGGGCGAGGCACAGATACGCAGTATTTT. This chain uses TRBV6-5 with TRBJ2-3; the D call may be TRBD1 or TRBD2 (6 bases each). This CDR3 is built from 15 residues. Trimming removed 6 bases from V and 1 base from J, with 14 bases in between. Germline V gene lookup returns CDR1 MNHEY and CDR2 SVGAGI.

Remarks on this clonotype: One junction end disagrees with the germline gene, perhaps due to a read error. This chain joins TRBV3-1 and TRBJ1-1, with D unresolved. The CDR3 totals 14 residues. Germline V CDR1 and CDR2: LGHDT, YNNKEL (reference sequence). This CDR3 reads CASSQGLENTEAFF. CDR3 DNA sequence: TGTGCCAGCAGTCAAGGACTGGAGAACACTGAAGCTTTCTTT.

The rearrangement links TRBV9 to TRBJ2-3, with D perhaps matching TRBD1 or TRBD2 (6 bases each). The V end was cut by 2 bases, the J end by 5 bases, with 18 bases between. The CDR3 loop spans 16 amino acids. The germline CDR1 and CDR2 sequences are SGDLS and YYNGEE. In DNA, the CDR3 is TGTGCCAGCAGCGTGCCGTCCGGCCGGGGGCAAGATACGCAGTATTTT. This encodes CASSVPSGRGQDTQYF. Variable domain in full (rest from reference TRBV9 and TRBJ2-3): DSGVTQTPKHLITATGQRVTLRCSPRSGDLSVYWYQQSLDQGLQFLIQYYNGEERAKGNILERFSAQQFPDLHSELNLSSLELGDSALYFCASSVPSGRGQDTQYFGPGTRLTVL.

This clonotype appeared a single time. The rearrangement joins TRBV18 to TRBJ2-1; 10 nucleotides match TRBD1. Germline-derived CDR1 and CDR2 are KGHSH and LQKENI. This CDR3 is 14 amino acids long. Trimming removed 3 bases from V and 11 bases from J; junction bases left unmatched: 7. CDR3 DNA sequence: TGTGCCAGCTCACCCCGGGACAGGGGAGGTAAGCAGTTCTTC. Translation: CASSPRDRGGKQFF.

The chain joins TRBV20-1 to TRBJ2-1, with D possibly matching TRBD2 (6 bases). V dropped 1 base and J dropped 4 bases, with 20 bases sitting between them. The CDR3 is 17 residues long. The germline V gene encodes CDR1 DFQATT and CDR2 SNEGSKA (reference sequence). The CDR3 nucleotides read TGCAGTGCTAGAGCCACTAGCAACACTCTCGAATACAATGAGCAGTTCTTC. This translates into CSARATSNTLEYNEQFF.

This clonotype was observed a handful of times. This chain links TRBV27 with TRBJ2-3, with D possibly TRBD1 on 5 matching bases. Germline CDR1 reads MNHEY; CDR2 reads SMNVEV (reference sequence). Trimming took 6 bases from V and 4 from J, leaving 20 bases between them. The CDR3 runs to 16 residues. The CDR3 loop is CASRLTAVSSSDTQYF. CDR3 bases: TGTGCCAGCAGACTGACAGCTGTGTCCTCCTCAGATACGCAGTATTTT.

The chain is built from TRBV12-3 or TRBV12-4 and TRBJ1-2; D is unresolved. The CDR3 has 15 amino acids. Between the trimmed V and J ends, which lost 5 bases and 4 bases, there was a span of 17 bases. CDR3 coding DNA: TGTGCCAGCAGTCCACGTATAGGCCGGGGCTATGGCTACACCTTC. Its translation: CASSPRIGRGYGYTF.

This clonotype has only a few counts. The chain couples TRBV9 to TRBJ2-3, with TRBD2 identical over 8 bases. CDR1 and CDR2 from the germline V gene are SGDLS and YYNGEE. Germline trimming cut 0 bases from V and 0 bases from J; bases unmatched to any gene: 18. This CDR3 comprises 21 residues. The CDR3 bases are TGTGCCAGCAGCGTAGCCCTCTCTCCTGGCGGGGGGCCTCCTAGCACAGATACGCAGTATTTT. Amino acid sequence: CASSVALSPGGGPPSTDTQYF. Using reference TRBV9 and TRBJ2-3 for the parts outside the CDR3, the full variable domain is DSGVTQTPKHLITATGQRVTLRCSPRSGDLSVYWYQQSLDQGLQFLIQYYNGEERAKGNILERFSAQQFPDLHSELNLSSLELGDSALYFCASSVALSPGGGPPSTDTQYFGPGTRLTVL.